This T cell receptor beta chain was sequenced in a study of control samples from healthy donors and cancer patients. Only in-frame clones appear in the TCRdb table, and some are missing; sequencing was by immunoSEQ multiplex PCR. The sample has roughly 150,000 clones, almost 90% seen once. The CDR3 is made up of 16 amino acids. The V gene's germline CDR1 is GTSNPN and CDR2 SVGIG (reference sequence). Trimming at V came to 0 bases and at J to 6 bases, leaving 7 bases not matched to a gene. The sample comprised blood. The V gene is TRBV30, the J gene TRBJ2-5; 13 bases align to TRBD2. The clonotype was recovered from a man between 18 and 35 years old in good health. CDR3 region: CAWSVGTSGVRKTQYF. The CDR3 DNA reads TGTGCCTGGAGTGTCGGGACTAGCGGGGTCCGAAAGACCCAGTACTTC.